Listed below are T cell receptor beta chains from one sample, sequenced in a study of OX40 agonist ivuxolimab in advanced cancers. Profiling relied on immunoSEQ multiplex PCR, and the TCRdb table lists in-frame clones only, not all of them. The data contain about 94,000 clones, less than 95% of them singletons. Sequences were derived from CD4+ or CD8+ T cells sorted from blood, sampled in a trial of the OX40 agonist ivuxolimab. Receptors originate from an adult with an advanced solid tumor such as melanoma, head and neck, liver or kidney cancer. Both conserved end residues are part of each CDR3. A D gene is named only where the DNA matches it firmly. Expanded clones are given a class, and other clones once, few, many or no size at all.

TRBJ1-2	TRBV5-1	-	-	CASSLAQGLSYGYTF	TGCGCCAGCAGCTTGGCCCAGGGATTGAGCTATGGCTACACCTTC
TRBJ1-4	TRBV28	-	-	CASSSSQSNEKLFF	TGTGCCAGCAGTTCGTCACAGAGTAATGAAAAACTGTTTTTT
TRBJ2-2	TRBV5-1	TRBD1	-	CASSLGGQGNTGELFF	TGCGCCAGCAGCTTGGGGGGACAGGGTAACACCGGGGAGCTGTTTTTT
TRBJ2-5	TRBV10-3	-	-	CAISSPPDKREETQYF	TGTGCCATCAGTAGCCCACCTGACAAGCGGGAAGAGACCCAGTACTTC
TRBJ2-3	TRBV7-3	-	-	CASSLNRLAIGDTQYF	TGTGCCAGCAGCTTGAATAGGCTAGCGATCGGAGATACGCAGTATTTT
TRBJ1-1	TRBV7-2	TRBD1	-	CASSSFRQGAAEAFF	TGTGCCAGCAGCTCCTTTCGCCAGGGGGCGGCTGAAGCTTTCTTT
TRBJ2-2	TRBV21-1	-	once	CASSLDRRRPGELFF	TGTGCCAGCTCACTTGACCGGCGGCGGCCCGGGGAGCTGTTTTTT
TRBJ2-7	TRBV10-3	TRBD2	-	CAIRRASGSYEQYF	TGTGCCATCAGGCGGGCTAGCGGCTCCTACGAGCAGTACTTC
TRBJ1-1	TRBV29-1	TRBD1	once	CSVGGRGGANTEAFF	TGCAGCGTTGGCGGCAGGGGGGGGGCGAACACTGAAGCTTTCTTT
TRBJ1-5	TRBV5-1	TRBD1	-	CASSQTGDQPQHF	TGCGCCAGCAGCCAAACAGGGGATCAGCCCCAGCATTTT
TRBJ1-1	TRBV20-1	-	few	CSAPGSTKAFF	TGCAGTGCCCCGGGGAGCACGAAAGCTTTCTTT